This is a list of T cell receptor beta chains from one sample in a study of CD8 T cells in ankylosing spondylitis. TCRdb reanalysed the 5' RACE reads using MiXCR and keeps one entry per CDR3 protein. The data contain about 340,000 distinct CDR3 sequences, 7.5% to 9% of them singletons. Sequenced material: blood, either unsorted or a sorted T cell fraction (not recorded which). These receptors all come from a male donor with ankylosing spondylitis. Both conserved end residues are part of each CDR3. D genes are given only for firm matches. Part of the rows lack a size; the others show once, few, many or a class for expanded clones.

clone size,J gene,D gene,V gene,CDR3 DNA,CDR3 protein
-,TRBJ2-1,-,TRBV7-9,TGTGCCAGCAGCCGATCGTTGGATGAGCAGTTCTTC,CASSRSLDEQFF
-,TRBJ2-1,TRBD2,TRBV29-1,TGCAGCGCACAGAGCGGGAGGGTCTCCAATGAGCAGTTCTTC,CSAQSGRVSNEQFF
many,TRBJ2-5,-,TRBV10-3,TGTGCCATCAGTGTGGGTGTGGGTCTCGGTGAGACCCAGTACTTC,CAISVGVGLGETQYF
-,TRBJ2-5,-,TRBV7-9,TGTGCCAGCAGCTCGCGGGATTTGGAGACCCAGTACTTC,CASSSRDLETQYF
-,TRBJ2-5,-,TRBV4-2,TGTGCCAGCAGCCAAGATCTCGGGGGAAAAGGGGGGACCCAGTACTTC,CASSQDLGGKGGTQYF
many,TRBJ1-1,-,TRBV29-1,TGCAGCGTTGCGAACGGAGGCTGGGACACTGAAGCTTTCTTT,CSVANGGWDTEAFF
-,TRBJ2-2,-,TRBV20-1,TGCAGTGCTAGAGTGGTAGAAGACGGGGAGCTGTTTTTT,CSARVVEDGELFF
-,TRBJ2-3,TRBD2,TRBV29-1,TGCAGCGTTGATACTAGCGGAGTCACAGATACGCAGTATTTT,CSVDTSGVTDTQYF
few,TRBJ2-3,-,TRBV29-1,TGCAGCGTGAACGTAGCGGGCACAGATACGCAGTATTTT,CSVNVAGTDTQYF
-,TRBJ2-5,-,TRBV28,TGTGCCAGCAAGACAGGGGAGGGGACCCAGTACTTC,CASKTGEGTQYF
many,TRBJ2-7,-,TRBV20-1,TGCAGTGCCACGGGGGACACCAACTACGAGCAGTACTTC,CSATGDTNYEQYF
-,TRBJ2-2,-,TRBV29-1,TGCAGCGCGAGCCAGAGGGACACCGGGGAGCTGTTTTTT,CSASQRDTGELFF
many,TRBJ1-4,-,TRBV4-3,TGCGCCAGCAGCCAAGAATTGGGGCCCGCAACTAATGAAAAACTGTTTTTT,CASSQELGPATNEKLFF
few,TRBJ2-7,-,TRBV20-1,TGCAGTGCCGAGAGAAGAGCGGGTCCATCCTACGAGCAGTACTTC,CSAERRAGPSYEQYF
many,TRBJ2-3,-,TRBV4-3,TGCGCCAGCAGCCCTTCTTGGGTGGGGGCAGATACGCAGTATTTT,CASSPSWVGADTQYF
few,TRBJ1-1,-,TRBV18,TGTGCCAGCTCACCTATACCGACAGGAATGAACACTGAAGCTTTCTTT,CASSPIPTGMNTEAFF
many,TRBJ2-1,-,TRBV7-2,TGTGCCAGCACGGTAGGCCCCTACAATGAGCAGTTCTTC,CASTVGPYNEQFF
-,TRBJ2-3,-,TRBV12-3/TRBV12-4,TGTGCCAGCAGTTTTCTGAGCCCTAGCACAGATACGCAGTATTTT,CASSFLSPSTDTQYF
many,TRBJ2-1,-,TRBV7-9,TGTGCCAGCAGCTCCCATAGCAATGAGCAGTTCTTC,CASSSHSNEQFF
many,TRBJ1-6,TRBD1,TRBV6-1,TGTGCCAGCACCGAAAACCCCCTTGGACAGGGCCGGTCACCCCTCCACTTT,CASTENPLGQGRSPLHF
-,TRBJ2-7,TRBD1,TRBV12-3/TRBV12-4,TGTGCCAGCCGGGACAGCGCGAAAAGCTCCTACGAGCAGTACTTC,CASRDSAKSSYEQYF
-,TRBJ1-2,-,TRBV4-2,TGTGCCAGCAGCCAAGAGGGAGATCCTAACTATGGCTACACCTTC,CASSQEGDPNYGYTF
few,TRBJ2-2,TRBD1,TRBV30,TGTGCCTGGAGGGCAGGGGGGAACACCGGGGAGCTGTTTTTT,CAWRAGGNTGELFF
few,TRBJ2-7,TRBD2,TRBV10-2,TGCGCCAGCAGGATAACTAGCGGGAGTGGCGAGCAGTACTTC,CASRITSGSGEQYF
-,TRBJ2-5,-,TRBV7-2,TGTGCCAGCAGCTTAGGTTACAGGCGGGAGACCCAGTACTTC,CASSLGYRRETQYF
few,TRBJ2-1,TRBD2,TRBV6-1,TGTGCCAGCACCAACATAGCGGGAGGTTCCTACAATGAGCAGTTCTTC,CASTNIAGGSYNEQFF
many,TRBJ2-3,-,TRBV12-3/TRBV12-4,TGTGCCAGCAGTTTCCGCCGGGGTTCAAACACAGATACGCAGTATTTT,CASSFRRGSNTDTQYF
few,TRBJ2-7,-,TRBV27,TGTGCCAGCAGTACCCAGGGTTACGAGCAGTACTTC,CASSTQGYEQYF
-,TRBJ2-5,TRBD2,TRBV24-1,TGTGCCACCAGTGATTTGCGAGGACTAGATAACCAAGAGACCCAGTACTTC,CATSDLRGLDNQETQYF
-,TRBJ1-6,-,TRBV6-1,TGTGCCAGCAGTCTGAGCCGTACCTCACCCCTCCACTTT,CASSLSRTSPLHF
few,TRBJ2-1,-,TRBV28,TGTGCCAGCACCACTTGGAACAATGAGCAGTTCTTC,CASTTWNNEQFF
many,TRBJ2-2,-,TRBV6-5,TGTGCCAGCAGCAGGAACACCGGGGAGCTGTTTTTT,CASSRNTGELFF
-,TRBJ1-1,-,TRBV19,TGTGCCAGTACCTCCGGGGCCGTGAACACTGAAGCTTTCTTT,CASTSGAVNTEAFF
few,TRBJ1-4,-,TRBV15,TGTGCCACCAGCATAGGGCTACCTGAAAAACTGTTTTTT,CATSIGLPEKLFF
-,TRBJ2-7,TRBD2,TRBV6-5,TGTGCCAGCAGTTACTCGAAGGGACTAGCAGGGGAGCAGTACTTC,CASSYSKGLAGEQYF
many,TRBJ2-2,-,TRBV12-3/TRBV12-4,TGTGCCAGCAGTTTCGCCGGGGAGCTGTTTTTT,CASSFAGELFF
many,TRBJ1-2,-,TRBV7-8,TGTGCCAGCAGCTTAGTCGTAGCTAACTATGGCTACACCTTC,CASSLVVANYGYTF
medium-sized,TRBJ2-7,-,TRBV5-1,TGCGCCAGCAGCTTCGACTTCAAACCCTACGAGCAGTACTTC,CASSFDFKPYEQYF
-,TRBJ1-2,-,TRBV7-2,TGTGCCAGCAGCTACGGCGGAGGGATCGGCTACACCTTC,CASSYGGGIGYTF
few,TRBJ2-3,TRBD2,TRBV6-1,TGTGCCAGCACCCCAGCGGGAGGCGGCACAGATACGCAGTATTTT,CASTPAGGGTDTQYF
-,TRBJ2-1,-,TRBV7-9,TGTGCCAGCAGCTTAGCTTTACTCGGAGAGCAGTTCTTC,CASSLALLGEQFF
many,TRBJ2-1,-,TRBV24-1,TGTGCCACCAGTGATTTGAGAGCGGGCCCGTACAATGAGCAGTTCTTC,CATSDLRAGPYNEQFF
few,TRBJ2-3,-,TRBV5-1,TGCGCCAGCAGCTTGGGGGACTTCACAGATACGCAGTATTTT,CASSLGDFTDTQYF
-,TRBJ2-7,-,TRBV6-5,TGTGCCAGCAGTTACGCCGAACACGGATACGAGCAGTACTTC,CASSYAEHGYEQYF
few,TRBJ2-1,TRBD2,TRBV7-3,TGTGCCAGCAGCCGGGACAGGGGGCTGCCGGGACTAGCGGGAGCAGGGTACAATGAGCAGTTCTTC,CASSRDRGLPGLAGAGYNEQFF
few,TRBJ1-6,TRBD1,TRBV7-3,TGTGCCAGCAGCGAGACAGGGTATCGTAATTCACCCCTCCACTTT,CASSETGYRNSPLHF
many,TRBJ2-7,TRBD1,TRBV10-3,TGTGCCATCAGTGAAGTCTTCGGACAGGGAATACACGAGCAGTACTTC,CAISEVFGQGIHEQYF
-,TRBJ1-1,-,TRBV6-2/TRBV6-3,TGTGCCAGCAGTTTTAGTTTGTGGGGGTTTGGCTTGCAAACTGAAGCTTTCTTT,CASSFSLWGFGLQTEAFF
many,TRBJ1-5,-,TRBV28,TGTGCCAGCAGTTTTGGGGGCGATGGCAATCAGCCCCAGCATTTT,CASSFGGDGNQPQHF
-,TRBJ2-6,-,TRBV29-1,TGCAGCGTTCCCAGCGGAAGCTCTGGGGCCAACGTCCTGACTTTC,CSVPSGSSGANVLTF